This TCR beta chain was retrieved from a study of T cell responses to AZD1222 COVID-19 vaccine. Turning to the study itself: The study pooled second doses at about 4 or about 12 weeks.

Produced via immunoSEQ multiplex PCR; TCRdb's table is partial and in-frame only. The sample has 70,000 or so clones, approximately 90% seen once. In the case of this clone: What it binds is not known.

V lost 0 bases and J lost 6; bases outside the gene matches: 14. Germline assignment: CDR1 SGHRS and CDR2 YFSETQ. The CDR3 totals 19 residues. General study findings and limits: All repertoire sampling was performed exclusively after the peak T cell response. Nearly half of unique spike-specific TCRs reportedly avoided B.1.351 and B.1.1.7 mutated regions. Vaccine-related CD4 TCRs covered spike, predominating at 160-218 and 743-854.

The sequence came from an adult in good health. This rearrangement joins TRBV5-1 to TRBJ2-7; TRBD2 aligns across 14 bases. The sequencing used peripheral blood, collected on day 0 of AZD1222 vaccination. The CDR3 spells CASSLDIGLAGGRSSEQYF. CDR3 nucleotides: TGCGCCAGCAGCTTGGATATTGGACTAGCGGGAGGAAGGAGTTCCGAGCAGTACTTC.